These T cell receptor beta chains were read from a single sample in a study of response to subunit inactivated influenza vaccine. TCRdb reprocessed the RT-PCR reads via MiXCR and lists one record per CDR3 protein. The data show under 850,000 distinct CDR3 sequences, with less than 20% seen just once and roughly 11% held by the top ten. The source material was PBMCs from blood, sampled roughly 5 days after vaccination. These receptors were taken from a man in his fifties who received an inactivated influenza vaccine. CDR3s include the opening cysteine and the closing phenylalanine or tryptophan. D genes are given only for firm matches. The size field is filled for only some rows; it gives once, few, many or a size class.

v_call	d_call	clone_size	j_call	cdr3_aa	cdr3_nt
TRBV6-1	NA	few	TRBJ2-7	CATTSSPAYEQYF	TGTGCCACCACCTCCTCTCCAGCCTACGAGCAGTACTTC
TRBV5-1	TRBD1	few	TRBJ2-2	CASSPTPQGATNTGELFF	TGCGCCAGCAGCCCGACACCACAGGGGGCTACGAACACCGGGGAGCTGTTTTTT
TRBV12-3/TRBV12-4	NA	few	TRBJ1-1	CASSFNPGAEAFF	TGTGCCAGCAGTTTCAACCCTGGGGCTGAAGCTTTCTTT
TRBV5-1	NA	NA	TRBJ2-2	CASSWRARVSNTGELFF	TGCGCCAGCAGCTGGCGGGCACGGGTTTCGAACACCGGGGAGCTGTTTTTT
TRBV11-2	NA	few	TRBJ1-1	CASSSSPGLGTEAFF	TGTGCCAGCAGCTCCTCACCGGGACTGGGGACTGAAGCTTTCTTT
TRBV6-1	TRBD1	NA	TRBJ1-2	CASNLIGQGLEVGYTF	TGTGCCAGCAACCTCATTGGACAGGGCCTTGAGGTTGGCTACACCTTC
TRBV7-2	TRBD1	few	TRBJ2-7	CASSLGRGRYEQYF	TGTGCCAGCAGCTTAGGCAGGGGGCGGTACGAGCAGTACTTC
TRBV20-1	NA	few	TRBJ1-2	CSAASQGTYGYTF	TGCAGTGCGGCGAGCCAGGGGACCTATGGCTACACCTTC
TRBV14	TRBD2	NA	TRBJ2-3	CASSPSGAYDTQYF	TGTGCCAGCAGCCCTAGCGGGGCCTATGATACGCAGTATTTT
TRBV30	NA	NA	TRBJ2-5	CAWSVLGVTQYF	TGTGCCTGGAGTGTTCTGGGAGTGACCCAGTACTTC
TRBV6-1	TRBD2	NA	TRBJ2-7	CASRKKGLAGVSYEQYF	TGTGCCAGCAGAAAAAAGGGACTAGCGGGAGTATCCTACGAGCAGTACTTC
TRBV12-3/TRBV12-4	TRBD2	NA	TRBJ2-3	CASSFAGGFTDTQYF	TGTGCCAGCAGTTTTGCGGGGGGGTTCACAGATACGCAGTATTTT
TRBV12-3/TRBV12-4	NA	few	TRBJ2-3	CASSYRAYPSTDTQYF	TGTGCCAGCAGTTATCGGGCGTATCCTAGCACAGATACGCAGTATTTT
TRBV12-3/TRBV12-4	NA	few	TRBJ2-3	CASSAPFASTDTQYF	TGTGCCAGCAGCGCCCCATTCGCTAGCACAGATACGCAGTATTTT
TRBV6-1	NA	NA	TRBJ1-2	CASSTGTSLFDGYTF	TGTGCCAGCAGTACCGGGACCTCGTTATTCGATGGCTACACCTTC
TRBV28	NA	few	TRBJ2-3	CASSLIRFLGVQYF	TGTGCCAGCAGTTTAATAAGGTTTTTGGGGGTGCAGTATTTT
TRBV6-1	NA	few	TRBJ2-1	CASSTRGRDKGEQFF	TGTGCCAGCAGTACGAGGGGGCGGGACAAGGGTGAGCAGTTCTTC
TRBV11-1	TRBD2	NA	TRBJ2-2	CASSTMTSGYSNTGELFF	TGTGCCAGCAGCACTATGACTAGCGGATACTCGAACACCGGGGAGCTGTTTTTT
TRBV25-1	TRBD2	once	TRBJ2-7	CASSSSLAGVYEQYF	TGTGCCAGCAGTTCGTCCCTAGCGGGAGTATACGAGCAGTACTTC
TRBV12-3/TRBV12-4	NA	few	TRBJ1-6	CASSLYEGPATPLHF	TGTGCCAGCAGTTTATATGAGGGCCCCGCTACACCCCTCCACTTT
TRBV5-1	TRBD1	few	TRBJ1-1	CASRPGQVGTEAFF	TGCGCCAGCAGGCCTGGACAGGTCGGCACTGAAGCTTTCTTT
TRBV12-3/TRBV12-4	NA	many	TRBJ2-6	CASSSASGANVLTF	TGTGCCAGCAGTTCGGCCTCTGGGGCCAACGTCCTGACTTTC
TRBV5-6	NA	NA	TRBJ2-7	CASSLLHGGTYEQYF	TGTGCCAGCAGCTTGTTGCACGGCGGCACCTACGAGCAGTACTTC
TRBV3-1	NA	few	TRBJ2-3	CASSQLGGKSTDTQYF	TGTGCCAGCAGCCAACTCGGCGGGAAGAGCACAGATACGCAGTATTTT
TRBV24-1	NA	NA	TRBJ1-5	CATSDRQLAPPQHF	TGTGCCACCAGTGACCGACAGCTGGCTCCGCCCCAGCATTTT
TRBV28	NA	NA	TRBJ1-5	CASSSPPNWPQHF	TGTGCCAGCAGTTCTCCCCCCAACTGGCCCCAGCATTTT
TRBV29-1	NA	NA	TRBJ1-1	CSVESDSVTSREAFF	TGCAGCGTTGAATCCGACAGCGTTACTTCCAGAGAAGCTTTCTTT
TRBV2	NA	once	TRBJ2-1	CASSEDRGGRNEQFF	TGTGCCAGCAGTGAAGACAGGGGAGGAAGGAATGAGCAGTTCTTC
TRBV6-1	NA	NA	TRBJ1-2	CASTYTAASYGYTF	TGTGCCAGCACATACACAGCCGCCAGCTATGGCTACACCTTC